A selection of T cell receptor beta chains follows, all from one sample in a study of graft-versus-host responses after intestinal transplantation. The antigens for these receptors are not known. TCRdb's table, derived via immunoSEQ multiplex PCR, lists solely in-frame clones and lacks some. This sample has 90,000 to 150,000 clones, with roughly 91% found just once. The sequences come from unstimulated CD4+ T cells sorted from spleen or lymph node cells, collected before intestinal transplant. The receptors stem from a human donor who received an intestinal transplant. Each CDR3 is given with its conserved first and last residue. Fields, in order: V gene, D gene, J gene, clone size, CDR3 DNA, CDR3 protein. D genes are given only for firm matches. Rows give clone size only sometimes, using once, few, many, or a class for an expanded clone.

V gene: TRBV30
D gene: -
J gene: TRBJ2-3
clone size: -
CDR3 DNA: TGTGCCTGGAGTGTAATGAGTCCCCAGGCAGGAGATACGCAGTATTTT
CDR3 protein: CAWSVMSPQAGDTQYF

V gene: TRBV5-6
D gene: -
J gene: TRBJ2-1
clone size: -
CDR3 DNA: TGTGCCAGCATCTACAATTCCTACAATGAGCAGTTCTTC
CDR3 protein: CASIYNSYNEQFF

V gene: TRBV19
D gene: -
J gene: TRBJ1-2
clone size: -
CDR3 DNA: TGTGCCAGTAGTATAAATGCGGACACCTTTTATGGCTACACCTTC
CDR3 protein: CASSINADTFYGYTF

V gene: TRBV6-5
D gene: -
J gene: TRBJ2-5
clone size: -
CDR3 DNA: TGTGCCAGCAGTTACTCCTGGGAGACCCAGTACTTC
CDR3 protein: CASSYSWETQYF

V gene: TRBV5-1
D gene: -
J gene: TRBJ2-7
clone size: -
CDR3 DNA: TGCGCCAGCACCGTGGCGGGAACTTCCTCCTACGAGCAGTACTTC
CDR3 protein: CASTVAGTSSYEQYF

V gene: TRBV2
D gene: -
J gene: TRBJ1-1
clone size: -
CDR3 DNA: TGTGCCAGCAGGACTGACAGGAACACTGAAGCTTTCTTT
CDR3 protein: CASRTDRNTEAFF

V gene: TRBV5-4
D gene: TRBD2
J gene: TRBJ2-7
clone size: once
CDR3 DNA: TGTGCCAGCAGCCCGGGGGGGGGCCGGGGTTACGAGCAGTACTTC
CDR3 protein: CASSPGGGRGYEQYF

V gene: TRBV10-1
D gene: -
J gene: TRBJ2-1
clone size: -
CDR3 DNA: TGCGCCAGCGGGGGACCGGACTACAATGAGCAGTTCTTC
CDR3 protein: CASGGPDYNEQFF

V gene: TRBV9
D gene: -
J gene: TRBJ2-3
clone size: -
CDR3 DNA: TGTGCCAGCGAAAGGGGGGCGGGAGAGAGGGGTACGCAGTATTTT
CDR3 protein: CASERGAGERGTQYF

V gene: TRBV2
D gene: -
J gene: TRBJ1-1
clone size: -
CDR3 DNA: TGTGCCAGCAGTCCGACCTGGGGGAACACTGAAGCTTTCTTT
CDR3 protein: CASSPTWGNTEAFF

V gene: TRBV18
D gene: -
J gene: TRBJ2-7
clone size: -
CDR3 DNA: TGTGCCAGCTCACCATGGAACGAAACGGGCTACGAGCAGTACTTC
CDR3 protein: CASSPWNETGYEQYF

V gene: TRBV10-2
D gene: -
J gene: TRBJ1-2
clone size: -
CDR3 DNA: TGCGCCAGCAGTGGGGCAGGCTTCGGCTTC
CDR3 protein: CASSGAGFGF

V gene: TRBV5-1
D gene: -
J gene: TRBJ2-2
clone size: -
CDR3 DNA: TGCGCCAGCAGCTTGGAAGGGGCCGGGGGTCGAAGTACCGGGGAGCTGTTTTTT
CDR3 protein: CASSLEGAGGRSTGELFF